This T cell receptor beta chain was profiled in a study of technical replicates of blood from a few donors (dated by TCRdb to 2016 to 2017). In regard to this clone: No antigen is known for it. Base quality data are lacking; no much larger clone is found one base away.

Library prep was done by the immunoSEQ multiplex PCR assay. As stored in TCRdb, this immuneACCESS dataset retains in-frame rearrangements with V and J assigned. A fraction of the clones does not appear; measured against another copy, unresolved V genes explain less than half of the discrepancy, and the remainder lacks a known reason. This sample gives 73,000 or so clones in total; 91% of them show up just once. The ten largest clones add up to 0.25% of the sample. Compared with germline, V lacks 8 bases and J lacks 3 bases; bases without a gene match: 10. CDR1 and CDR2 were assigned from the germline V gene (reference sequence) as LNHDA and SQIVND. The CDR3 has 15 amino acids, counting the end cysteine and phenylalanine. Only the CDR3 region is kept as DNA, spanning 45 bases read in frame from base 1.

The material sequenced was T cells isolated from PBMCs. The chain links TRBV19 with TRBJ2-1, with 7 bases matching TRBD2. This TCR came from a human donor in good health. The CDR3 has the sequence CASRAVGTNYNEQFF. The nucleotides are TGTGCCAGTCGAGCCGTAGGGACTAACTACAATGAGCAGTTCTTC.